The rows below give T cell receptor beta chains drawn from one sample of a study of T cells after yellow fever vaccination. From the 5' RACE reads, TCRdb called clonotypes with MiXCR, one entry per CDR3 protein. Here the sample spans 620,000 or so distinct CDR3 sequences, roughly an eighth being singletons. The sequencing here drew on PBMCs, taken on the day of the yellow fever booster vaccination. These receptors came from a man aged 25-45 years who received the YFV17D yellow fever vaccine. Both conserved end residues are part of each CDR3. Each record gives: D gene, V gene, J gene, clone size, CDR3 protein, CDR3 DNA. The D gene is left open where the match is weak. Rows may omit the clone size; those that give it use once, few, many or a size class.

-	TRBV10-3	TRBJ2-7	few	CAISGRDSSYEQYF	TGTGCCATCAGCGGCCGGGACTCCTCATACGAGCAGTACTTC
-	TRBV7-2	TRBJ1-1	few	CASRRGTIDTEAFF	TGTGCCAGCAGACGCGGGACTATAGACACTGAAGCTTTCTTT
-	TRBV5-8	TRBJ1-1	-	CASSLSSLRLTEAFF	TGTGCCAGCAGCTTGTCGTCCCTTCGACTCACTGAAGCTTTCTTT
-	TRBV6-7	TRBJ2-7	many	CASSRGDSSYEQYF	TGTGCCAGCAGCCGCGGGGACAGTTCCTACGAGCAGTACTTC
-	TRBV6-2/TRBV6-3	TRBJ1-1	many	CASSYIPTEAFF	TGTGCCAGCAGTTATATCCCCACTGAAGCTTTCTTT
-	TRBV11-3	TRBJ2-3	few	CASSLTSSPRDTQYF	TGTGCCAGCAGCTTAACCTCCTCTCCCCGAGATACGCAGTATTTT
TRBD2	TRBV20-1	TRBJ2-1	few	CSAEPGLAENYNEQFF	TGCAGTGCAGAGCCTGGACTAGCGGAGAACTACAATGAGCAGTTCTTC
-	TRBV7-2	TRBJ2-3	few	CASSLEASRDTQYF	TGTGCCAGCAGCTTAGAAGCTAGCCGGGATACGCAGTATTTT
-	TRBV20-1	TRBJ2-5	few	CTMARGETQYF	TGCACCATGGCTAGGGGTGAGACCCAGTACTTC
TRBD2	TRBV9	TRBJ2-7	-	CASSIAGGPGDEQYF	TGTGCCAGCAGCATAGCGGGAGGGCCGGGTGACGAGCAGTACTTC